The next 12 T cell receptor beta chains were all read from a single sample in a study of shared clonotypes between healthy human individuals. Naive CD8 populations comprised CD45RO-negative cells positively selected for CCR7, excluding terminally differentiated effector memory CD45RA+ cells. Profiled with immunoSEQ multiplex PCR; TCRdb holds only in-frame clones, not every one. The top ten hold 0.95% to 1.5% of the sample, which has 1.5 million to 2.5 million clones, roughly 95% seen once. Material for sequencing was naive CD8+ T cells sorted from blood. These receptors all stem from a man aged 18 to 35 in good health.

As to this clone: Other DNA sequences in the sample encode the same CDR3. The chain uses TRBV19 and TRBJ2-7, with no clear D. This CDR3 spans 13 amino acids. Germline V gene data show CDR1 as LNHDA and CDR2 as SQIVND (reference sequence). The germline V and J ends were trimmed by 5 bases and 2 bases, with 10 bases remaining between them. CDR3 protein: CASSPGRTYEQYF. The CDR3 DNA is TGTGCCAGTAGTCCCGGACGGACCTACGAGCAGTACTTC.

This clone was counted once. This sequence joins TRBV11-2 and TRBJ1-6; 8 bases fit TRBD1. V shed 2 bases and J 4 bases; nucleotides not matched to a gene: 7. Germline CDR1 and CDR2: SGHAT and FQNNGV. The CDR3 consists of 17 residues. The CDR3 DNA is TGTGCCAGCAGCTTATTTCAGGGGGCAGGGTATAATTCACCCCTCCACTTT. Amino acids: CASSLFQGAGYNSPLHF.

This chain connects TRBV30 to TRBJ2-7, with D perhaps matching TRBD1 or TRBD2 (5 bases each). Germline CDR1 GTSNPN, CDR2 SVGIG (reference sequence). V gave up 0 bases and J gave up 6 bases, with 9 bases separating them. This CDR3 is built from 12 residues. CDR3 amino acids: CAWSVQDFEQYF. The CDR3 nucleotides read TGTGCCTGGAGTGTACAGGACTTCGAGCAGTACTTC.

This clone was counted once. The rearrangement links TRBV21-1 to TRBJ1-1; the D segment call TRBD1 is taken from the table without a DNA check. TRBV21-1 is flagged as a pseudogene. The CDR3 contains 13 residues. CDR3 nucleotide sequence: TGTGCCAGCAGCAAAGACAGTACCACTGAAGCTTTCTTT. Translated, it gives CASSKDSTTEAFF.

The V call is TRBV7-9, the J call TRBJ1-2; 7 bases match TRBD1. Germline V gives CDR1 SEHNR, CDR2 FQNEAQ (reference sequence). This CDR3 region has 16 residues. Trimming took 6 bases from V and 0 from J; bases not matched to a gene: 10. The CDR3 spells CASRSTGTDTNYGYTF. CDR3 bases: TGTGCCAGCAGATCTACCGGGACAGATACTAACTATGGCTACACCTTC.

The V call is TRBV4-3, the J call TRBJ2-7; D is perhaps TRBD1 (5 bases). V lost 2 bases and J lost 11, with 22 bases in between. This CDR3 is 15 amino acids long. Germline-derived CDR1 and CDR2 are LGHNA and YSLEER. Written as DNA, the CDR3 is TGCGCCAGCAGCCAAACTTCCCAGGGCCAAACATCAAAGTACTTC. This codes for CASSQTSQGQTSKYF.

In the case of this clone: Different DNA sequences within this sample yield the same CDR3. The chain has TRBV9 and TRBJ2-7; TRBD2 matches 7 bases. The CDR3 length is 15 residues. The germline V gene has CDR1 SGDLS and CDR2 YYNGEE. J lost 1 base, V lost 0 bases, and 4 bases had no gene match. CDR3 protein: CASSVAASGSYEQYF. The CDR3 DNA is TGTGCCAGCAGCGTAGCGGCTAGCGGATCCTACGAGCAGTACTTC.

The CDR3 bases are TGTGCCAGCAGCCAATTGTTAGGGGGCGCATTTACTAATGAAAAACTGTTTTTT. It is translated as CASSQLLGGAFTNEKLFF. The genes are TRBV16 and TRBJ1-4; TRBD1 aligns across 7 bases. Germline V gene lookup returns CDR1 KGHSY and CDR2 FQNENV. The ends lost 1 base at V and 2 bases at J; junction bases unmatched: 10. This CDR3 spans 18 amino acids.

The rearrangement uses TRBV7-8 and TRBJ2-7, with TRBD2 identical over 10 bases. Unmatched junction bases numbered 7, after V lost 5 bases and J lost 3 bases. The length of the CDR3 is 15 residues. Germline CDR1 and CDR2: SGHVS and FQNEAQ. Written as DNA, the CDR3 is TGTGCCAGCAGCCCTACTAGCGGGGCCCTCTACGAGCAGTACTTC. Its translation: CASSPTSGALYEQYF. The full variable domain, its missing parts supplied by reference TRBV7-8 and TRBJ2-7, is GAGVSQSPRYKVAKRGQDVALRCDPISGHVSLFWYQQALGQGPEFLTYFQNEAQLDKSGLPSDRFFAERPEGSVSTLKIQRTQQEDSAVYLCASSPTSGALYEQYFGPGTRLTVT.

The CDR3 DNA sequence: TGTGCCAGCAGTTTCCGGGACAGCGTCTATGGCTACACCTTC. As protein: CASSFRDSVYGYTF. The rearrangement uses TRBV27 and TRBJ1-2; TRBD1 aligns across 7 bases. This CDR3 has 14 amino acids. Germline values: CDR1 MNHEY, CDR2 SMNVEV (reference sequence). V dropped 3 bases and J dropped 4; count of bases not matched to a gene: 5.

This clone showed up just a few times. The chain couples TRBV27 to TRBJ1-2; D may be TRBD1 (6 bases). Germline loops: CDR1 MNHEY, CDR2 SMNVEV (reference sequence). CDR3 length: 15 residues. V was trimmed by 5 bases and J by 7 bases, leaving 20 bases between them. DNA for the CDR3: TGTGCCAGCAGTCCGTGGACAGCCGCCAAAGGTGGCTACACCTTC. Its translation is CASSPWTAAKGGYTF.

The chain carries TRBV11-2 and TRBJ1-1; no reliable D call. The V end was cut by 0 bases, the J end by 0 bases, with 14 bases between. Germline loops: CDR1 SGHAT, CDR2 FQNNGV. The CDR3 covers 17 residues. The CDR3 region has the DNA TGTGCCAGCAGCTTAGAGGCTGATTTATTGTTGAACACTGAAGCTTTCTTT. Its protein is CASSLEADLLLNTEAFF.